This TCR beta chain was sequenced in a study of control samples from healthy donors and cancer patients. Trimming cost V 2 bases and J 4 bases; bases outside gene matches: 5. The CDR3 is 14 residues long. Germline V gene data show CDR1 as MNHNY and CDR2 as SVGAGI (reference sequence). TCRdb's copy holds only in-frame clones and misses some; the assay was immunoSEQ multiplex PCR. Of over 90,000 clones listed, about 91% are singletons. This receptor was identified in a woman between 18 and 30 years old in good health. V usage is TRBV6-6 and J usage is TRBJ2-7; 7 nucleotides agree with TRBD1. The sample was blood. CDR3 coding DNA: TGTGCCAGCAGTTACGGGCAGGGGGTTTACGAGCAGTACTTC. Translating it yields CASSYGQGVYEQYF.